This is a list of T cell receptor beta chains from one sample in a study of cytomegalovirus exposure and HLA in healthy donors. Assay: immunoSEQ multiplex PCR; the TCRdb copy retains only in-frame clones and omits some. The sample holds roughly 140,000 clones, 70% to 80% seen once. Source material: PBMCs. These receptors were collected from a human donor in good health. The CDR3 runs from the conserved cysteine through the conserved F or W. Fields, in order: CDR3 protein, CDR3 DNA, V gene, D gene, clone size, J gene. A D gene is named only where the DNA matches it firmly. Clone size is not always given. Where it is, it says once, few, many or a class for expanded clones.

CSSSLEAGNYEQYF	TGTTCCAGCAGCTTAGAGGCAGGGAACTACGAGCAGTACTTC	TRBV7-9	-	-	TRBJ2-7
CASSLVNSPLHF	TGTGCCAGCAGCCTCGTGAATTCACCCCTCCACTTT	TRBV13	-	-	TRBJ1-6
CASSAGTGSNQPQHF	TGTGCCAGCAGTGCGGGGACAGGGAGCAATCAGCCCCAGCATTTT	TRBV6-1	TRBD1	few	TRBJ1-5
CASSATSGRASYNEQFF	TGTGCCAGCAGCGCTACTAGCGGGAGGGCCTCCTACAATGAGCAGTTCTTC	TRBV11-2	TRBD2	-	TRBJ2-1
CASSLDRLNTEAFF	TGTGCCAGCAGCTTGGACAGATTGAACACTGAAGCTTTCTTT	TRBV5-6	-	-	TRBJ1-1
CASSQTVRRTVFQETQYF	TGCGCCAGCAGTCAAACGGTCCGTAGGACAGTCTTCCAAGAGACCCAGTACTTC	TRBV23-1	-	-	TRBJ2-5
CSVEDDFAGGGSDTQYF	TGCAGCGTTGAAGATGACTTTGCAGGCGGGGGGTCGGATACGCAGTATTTT	TRBV29-1	TRBD2	few	TRBJ2-3
CASSEYQDKSYEQYF	TGTGCCAGCAGTGAATACCAGGATAAATCCTACGAGCAGTACTTC	TRBV2	-	once	TRBJ2-7
CASSFRGGTEAFF	TGTGCCAGCAGCTTCCGAGGCGGCACTGAAGCTTTCTTT	TRBV5-4	-	-	TRBJ1-1
CASSRDRNSGNTIYF	TGTGCCAGCAGCCGAGACAGGAACTCTGGAAACACCATATATTTT	TRBV6-5	-	few	TRBJ1-3
CASGDSPTNEQFF	TGTGCCAGCGGTGACTCACCGACCAATGAGCAGTTCTTC	TRBV27	-	-	TRBJ2-1
CASSEEGQKNTEAFF	TGTGCCAGCAGTGAAGAGGGACAGAAGAACACTGAAGCTTTCTTT	TRBV6-1	TRBD1	-	TRBJ1-1
CASSLTTGRSEKLFF	TGTGCCAGCAGCTTAACTACAGGAAGGAGTGAAAAACTGTTTTTT	TRBV7-2	-	-	TRBJ1-4
CASSEYTGTRIPANYGYTF	TGTGCCAGCAGTGAATACACCGGGACACGTATTCCAGCTAACTATGGCTACACCTTC	TRBV6-1	-	-	TRBJ1-2